This T cell receptor beta chain is from a study of cytotoxic CD8 clonotypes in ibrutinib-treated CLL. Targeted sequencing depth ranged from 1 in 200,000 to 1 in 1 million T cells. Method: immunoSEQ multiplex PCR; TCRdb's copy keeps in-frame clones and lacks some. The top ten hold approximately 28% of the sample, which has 120,000 to 150,000 clones, 60% to 85% seen once. The source of this sequence is a human donor with chronic lymphocytic leukemia. The input for sequencing was PBMCs, taken after 12 months of ibrutinib treatment.

CDR3 amino acids: CASSSPGQGANEQYF. CDR3 nucleotides: TGTGCCAGCAGTTCCCCTGGGCAGGGGGCAAACGAGCAGTACTTC. V is TRBV28 and J is TRBJ2-7, with 8 bases that match TRBD1. The CDR3 spans 15 residues. Germline-derived CDR1 and CDR2 are MDHEN and SYDVKM. V trimming: 4 bases; J trimming: 5 bases; junction bases outside the gene matches: 10.